The rows below give T cell receptor beta chains drawn from one sample of a study of cytomegalovirus exposure and HLA in healthy donors. Some clones are missing from TCRdb's copy, which holds only in-frame ones; the method was immunoSEQ multiplex PCR. The sample includes around 110,000 clones, 79% seen only once; the top ten take 3.5% to 4.5%. The source material was PBMCs. All receptors derive from a young man in good health and CMV-seropositive. Both conserved end residues are part of each CDR3. Each record gives: J gene, V gene, CDR3 protein.

TRBJ1-2 | TRBV7-9 | CASSLGGAVYGYTF
TRBJ1-1 | TRBV28 | CASTYRGRWTEAFF
TRBJ2-7 | TRBV7-2 | CASSPRTGSSYEQYF
TRBJ2-5 | TRBV9 | CASSNGLAGVMETQYF
TRBJ2-7 | TRBV4-3 | CASSLVEGTHYEQYF
TRBJ1-6 | TRBV7-3 | CASSASGTGVSPLHF
TRBJ2-1 | TRBV7-8 | CASSLFASAHTNEQFF
TRBJ2-1 | TRBV5-1 | CASRRPGLDNEQFF
TRBJ1-5 | TRBV4-1 | CAGSEAPGQQGNQPQHF
TRBJ2-7 | TRBV7-6 | CASSLEGDMEMAEQYF
TRBJ1-1 | TRBV5-1 | CASSPRDTGKAEAFF
TRBJ2-1 | TRBV4-3 | CASSHSPDRYNEQFF
TRBJ2-7 | TRBV10-3 | CAIRGSSTLYEQYF
TRBJ1-1 | TRBV5-4 | CASSSRQGTEAFF
TRBJ2-7 | TRBV11-1 | CASSYDRVKSYEQYF
TRBJ2-3 | TRBV2 | CAEEEGAGGTDTQYF
TRBJ2-2 | TRBV9 | CASSSGQSRSGELFF
TRBJ1-1 | TRBV29-1 | CSVGGRQHHLKAFF
TRBJ1-2 | TRBV11-2 | CASSLDQRHRDYTF
TRBJ1-4 | TRBV11-2 | CASSLTRQEGYEKLFF
TRBJ2-7 | TRBV7-2 | CASSSDRGGFYEQYF
TRBJ2-2 | TRBV4-1 | CASSQEGGSGELFF
TRBJ2-5 | TRBV7-8 | CASSSPSHLDRWNF
TRBJ1-1 | TRBV6-5 | CASSFTELTEAFF
TRBJ2-5 | TRBV5-1 | CASTQDRGGQTQYF
TRBJ2-1 | TRBV7-9 | CSSSAPLAAEQFF
TRBJ1-2 | TRBV5-4 | CVSTLDRYYGYTF
TRBJ2-3 | TRBV6-4 | CASSGTGDTDTQYF
TRBJ1-2 | TRBV4-3 | CASSQEGGANYGYTF
TRBJ1-1 | TRBV7-2 | CASSLEAGMNTEAFF
TRBJ1-2 | TRBV5-1 | CASSLGPGSGYGYTF
TRBJ2-7 | TRBV4-3 | CASSQEVGRVTYEQYF
TRBJ2-7 | TRBV11-2 | CASSWAGGPLSYEQYF
TRBJ1-2 | TRBV5-1 | CASSLGSPGQGHGYTF
TRBJ1-5 | TRBV4-3 | CASSRLTGANQPQHF
TRBJ2-1 | TRBV15 | CATSRDLVEGNEQFF
TRBJ2-7 | TRBV29-1 | CSVTHGIDEQYF
TRBJ2-4 | TRBV5-1 | CASSKDSGRLGNIQYF
TRBJ1-2 | TRBV20-1 | CSAVRQAGYTF
TRBJ2-3 | TRBV7-7 | CASSLGGPTDTQYF
TRBJ2-4 | TRBV4-1 | CASSQVGLRVEAKNIQYF
TRBJ1-1 | TRBV7-9 | CASRGPGGMNTEAFF